The 26 T cell receptor beta chains given below trace back to one sample, sequenced in a study of CD8+ T cells in alopecia areata. Regarding treatment: oral pan-JAK inhibitor, 5-10 mg twice daily. Extracted RNA was reverse transcribed, and the resulting cDNA served as sequencing template. Generated by immunoSEQ multiplex PCR, the TCRdb table keeps only in-frame clones and is missing some. This sample has about 190,000 clones, with under 80% found just once. The source material was CD4+ T cells sorted from blood, sampled around week 50, from a patient treated with tofacitinib. The receptors here all came from a human donor with alopecia areata.

This clone was observed a few times. The CDR3 reads CASSLGQATTPQHF. The DNA for the CDR3 is TGTGCCAGCAGCTTAGGGCAGGCTACGACCCCCCAGCATTTT. The rearrangement links TRBV7-2 to TRBJ1-5; D unresolved. Germline lookup yields CDR1 SGHTA and CDR2 FQGNSA. CDR3 length: 14 residues. The V and J ends lost 1 base and 10 bases respectively, with 14 bases between them. The entire variable domain, with the rest obtained from reference TRBV7-2 and TRBJ1-5, is as follows: GAGVSQSPSNKVTEKGKDVELRCDPISGHTALYWYRQSLGQGLEFLIYFQGNSAPDKSGLPSDRFSAERTGGSVSTLTIQRTQQEDSAVYLCASSLGQATTPQHFGDGTRLSIL.

The chain has TRBV10-3 and TRBJ2-5; D may correspond to TRBD1 or TRBD2 (5 bases each). Germline V gene data show CDR1 as ENHRY and CDR2 as SYGVKD. V shed 6 bases and J shed 4 bases, with 15 bases lying between them. The CDR3 has 14 amino acids. CDR3 DNA: TGTGCCATCAGGGCGTTGGGACCGGCAGAGACCCAGTACTTC. It yields the protein CAIRALGPAETQYF.

CDR3 in amino acids: CASSATILLKNEQFF. The CDR3 nucleotides are TGTGCCAGCAGCGCCACAATTCTACTCAAGAATGAGCAGTTCTTC. The chain links TRBV25-1 to TRBJ2-1; unclear D gene. The ends were cut back, 6 bases at V and 7 bases at J, with 19 bases in the middle. The CDR3 contains 15 residues. Germline CDR1 is MGHDK and CDR2 is SYGVNS.

The chain employs TRBV29-1 and TRBJ2-7, with D possibly matching TRBD2 (6 bases). Between the trimmed V and J ends, which lost 6 bases and 4 bases, there was a span of 13 bases. Per the germline V gene, CDR1 is SQVTM and CDR2 is ANQGSEA. This CDR3 spans 12 amino acids. CDR3 in amino acids: CSVLDGTYEQYF. The CDR3 DNA reads as TGCAGCGTCCTTGACGGGACTTACGAGCAGTACTTC.

This clone was seen a handful of times. The chain employs TRBV10-3 and TRBJ2-3; TRBD2 matches 8 bases. The CDR3 loop spans 16 amino acids. The ends lost 9 bases at V and 2 bases at J; junction bases unmatched: 13. The V gene's germline CDR1 is ENHRY and CDR2 SYGVKD. The CDR3 region has the DNA TGTGCCATTTCCGGGGGGGTCACCTCCGCCACAGATACGCAGTATTTT. Protein sequence: CAISGGVTSATDTQYF.

This chain joins TRBV25-1 and TRBJ2-6; D gene ambiguous. V was trimmed by 3 bases and J by 0 bases, leaving 12 bases between them. The CDR3 totals 17 residues. CDR1 is MGHDK, CDR2 SYGVNS, per germline. The CDR3 reads CASSEHKITSGANVLTF. The CDR3 DNA follows: TGTGCCAGCAGTGAGCACAAGATTACCTCTGGGGCCAACGTCCTGACTTTC. Using reference TRBV25-1 and TRBJ2-6 for the parts outside the CDR3, the full variable domain is EADIYQTPRYLVIGTGKKITLECSQTMGHDKMYWYQQDPGMELHLIHYSYGVNSTEKGDLSSESTVSRIRTEHFPLTLESARPSHTSQYLCASSEHKITSGANVLTFGAGSRLTVL.

This chain uses TRBV25-1 with TRBJ2-3; 8 nucleotides agree with TRBD2. The germline gives CDR1 MGHDK, CDR2 SYGVNS. J was trimmed by 9 bases and V by 0 bases; bases with no gene match: 14. The CDR3 has 17 amino acids. DNA of the CDR3: TGTGCCAGCAGTGAATATATCGGGACTAGAACTGGTTTGACGCAGTATTTT. This sequence encodes CASSEYIGTRTGLTQYF.

This clone was observed a single time. The CDR3 is CASSYSGAGGLVFF. CDR3 bases: TGTGCCAGCAGTTACTCTGGAGCGGGGGGGCTGGTGTTCTTC. This chain uses TRBV6-5 with TRBJ2-1, with 10 bases matching TRBD2. The length of the CDR3 is 14 residues. Unmatched junction bases numbered 8, after V lost 0 bases and J lost 15 bases. The germline V gene has CDR1 MNHEY and CDR2 SVGAGI.

This sequence joins TRBV5-8 and TRBJ2-3; 7 bases fit TRBD2. With V trimmed by 2 bases and J by 3 bases, 6 bases remained unmatched. Per germline, CDR1 SGHTS and CDR2 YDEGEE. This CDR3 comprises 15 residues. CDR3 sequence reads: CASSFGTIGTDTQYF. CDR3 in DNA: TGTGCCAGCAGCTTCGGGACTATAGGAACAGATACGCAGTATTTT. Supplemented by reference TRBV5-8 and TRBJ2-3, the full variable domain reads EAGVTQSPTHLIKTRGQQATLRCSPISGHTSVYWYQQALGLGLQFLLWYDEGEERNRGNFPPRFSGRQFPNYSSELNVNALELEDSALYLCASSFGTIGTDTQYFGPGTRLTVL.

This rearrangement joins TRBV6-1 to TRBJ1-5, with D unclear. V was pared by 6 bases and J by 6 bases, with 18 bases between. The length of the CDR3 is 15 residues. CDR1 and CDR2 from the germline V gene are MNHNS and SASEGT. CDR3 region: CASSPSGFRGQPQHF. For the CDR3, the DNA is TGTGCCAGCAGCCCCTCGGGGTTCCGGGGTCAGCCCCAGCATTTT.

The chain has TRBV4-3 and TRBJ2-4; perhaps TRBD1 as D (6 bases). V lost 1 base, J lost 9 bases, and 13 bases lay in between. The CDR3 length is 14 residues. CDR1 is LGHNA, CDR2 YSLEER, per germline. CDR3 sequence: CASSQASTGSIQYF. The DNA for the CDR3 is TGCGCCAGCAGCCAAGCTAGTACAGGGTCCATTCAGTACTTC.

This clone was counted only a few times. The chain carries TRBV29-1 and TRBJ2-1, with D unresolved. Germline V gene sequence: CDR1 SQVTM, CDR2 ANQGSEA. The CDR3 is made up of 15 amino acids. Deletions cut 0 bases from V and 6 bases from J, with 15 bases between. The CDR3: CSVEDFPVRSNEQFF. The DNA for the CDR3 is TGCAGCGTTGAAGATTTCCCGGTCAGGAGCAATGAGCAGTTCTTC.

This clone was observed once. This chain links TRBV7-9 with TRBJ1-5; no definite D call. The germline V gene has CDR1 SEHNR and CDR2 FQNEAQ (reference sequence). This CDR3 contains 14 residues. The V end lost 5 bases, the J end lost 6 bases, and 14 bases lay between the germline ends. This CDR3 reads CASSTEGGSQPQHF. The CDR3 bases are TGTGCCAGCAGCACTGAGGGAGGCAGTCAGCCCCAGCATTTT. The full variable domain, with the rest looked up from reference TRBV7-9 and TRBJ1-5, is DTGVSQNPRHKITKRGQNVTFRCDPISEHNRLYWYRQTLGQGPEFLTYFQNEAQLEKSRLLSDRFSAERPKGSFSTLEIQRTEQGDSAMYLCASSTEGGSQPQHFGDGTRLSIL.

This chain links TRBV29-1 with TRBJ1-2, with D hard to call. The length of the CDR3 is 13 residues. Trimming shortened V by 2 bases and J by 6 bases, and 13 bases separated the two germline ends. CDR1 and CDR2 from the germline V gene are SQVTM and ANQGSEA. CDR3 in amino acids: CSVELGIGDGYTF. The DNA for the CDR3 is TGCAGCGTTGAATTGGGGATAGGAGATGGCTACACCTTC.

This clone was recorded only once. The V call is TRBV25-1, the J call TRBJ1-1, with D uncertain. Germline lookup yields CDR1 MGHDK and CDR2 SYGVNS. V dropped 1 base and J dropped 3 bases, with 15 bases sitting between them. CDR3 size: 16 residues. The CDR3 protein is CASSEWGGSRDTEAFF. The CDR3 DNA is TGTGCCAGCAGTGAATGGGGAGGGAGTCGGGACACTGAAGCTTTCTTT.

In nucleotides, the CDR3 is TGCGCCAGCAGCCGTTGGGAGACAGGGCGGTACTTC. It is translated as CASSRWETGRYF. The gene calls are TRBV5-1 and TRBJ2-7; 7 bases map to TRBD1. This CDR3 spans 12 amino acids. CDR1 and CDR2 (germline): SGHRS, YFSETQ. With 4 bases clipped from V and 12 bases from J, the junction kept 10 bases outside the gene matches.

The CDR3 nucleotides read TGCGCCAGCAGCTTTTTCTCCGGGACAGGGGATTCACCCCTCCACTTT. It encodes CASSFFSGTGDSPLHF. The chain combines TRBV5-1 with TRBJ1-6; 10 bases align to TRBD1. Germline trimming cut 2 bases from V and 8 bases from J; bases unmatched to any gene: 7. Germline assignment: CDR1 SGHRS and CDR2 YFSETQ. CDR3 length equals 16 residues.

This clone was observed once. The chain employs TRBV11-2 and TRBJ2-1; TRBD1 is a possible D gene (5 bases). CDR3 length: 13 residues. V was cut by 5 bases and J by 4 bases, with 9 bases left in between. CDR1 SGHAT and CDR2 FQNNGV come from the germline V gene. Here the CDR3 DNA reads TGTGCCAGCAGCAAGACAGCTTACAATGAGCAGTTCTTC. It codes for CASSKTAYNEQFF.

This chain connects TRBV30 to TRBJ1-4; D uncertain. The V end was cut by 2 bases, the J end by 7 bases, with 8 bases between. Germline V gene lookup returns CDR1 GTSNPN and CDR2 SVGIG (reference sequence). The CDR3 is made up of 12 amino acids. CDR3 nucleotide sequence: TGTGCCTGGAGTCGTACCGGTGAAAAACTGTTTTTT. Its protein product is CAWSRTGEKLFF. Full variable domain (remainder filled in from reference TRBV30 and TRBJ1-4): SQTIHQWPATLVQPVGSPLSLECTVEGTSNPNLYWYRQAAGRGLQLLFYSVGIGQISSEVPQNLSASRPQDRQFILSSKKLLLSDSGFYLCAWSRTGEKLFFGSGTQLSVL.

This chain joins TRBV11-2 and TRBJ2-7; TRBD2 agrees at 13 bases. Per germline, CDR1 SGHAT and CDR2 FQNNGV. This CDR3 is 15 amino acids long. The trim removed 5 bases at V and 1 base at J, leaving 2 bases unmatched. The CDR3 DNA is TGTGCCAGCAGCGGGGGACTAGCGGGATCCTACGAGCAGTACTTC. It is translated as CASSGGLAGSYEQYF.

This clone was seen only once. This chain uses TRBV5-4 with TRBJ1-1, with D unresolved. V was trimmed by 4 bases and J by 10 bases, leaving 17 bases between them. The CDR3 contains 13 residues. Germline-derived CDR1 and CDR2 are SGHNT and YYREEE (reference sequence). The CDR3 reads CASSPNRERGAFF. The CDR3 DNA follows: TGTGCCAGCAGCCCAAACCGGGAGCGGGGAGCTTTCTTT.

The chain employs TRBV15 and TRBJ1-2; TRBD1 matches 8 bases. With V trimmed by 9 bases and J by 6 bases, 12 bases remained unmatched. The germline gives CDR1 LNHNV, CDR2 YYDKDF (reference sequence). CDR3 length: 14 amino acids. The CDR3 region has the DNA TGTGCCACTACTAGACGACAGGGGATGGATGGCTACACCTTC. Its protein is CATTRRQGMDGYTF. Complete variable domain (other parts from reference TRBV15 and TRBJ1-2): DAMVIQNPRYQVTQFGKPVTLSCSQTLNHNVMYWYQQKSSQAPKLLFHYYDKDFNNEADTPDNFQSRRPNTSFCFLDIRSPGLGDTAMYLCATTRRQGMDGYTFGSGTRLTVV.

V and J are TRBV14 and TRBJ2-1; perhaps TRBD2 as D (6 bases). V was shortened by 4 bases and J by 0 bases, with 13 bases between the two germline ends. There are 16 residues in the CDR3. Per germline, CDR1 SGHDN and CDR2 FVKESK. The CDR3 nucleotides are TGTGCCAGCAGCCCTCCTGGCGGGGCCTCCTACAATGAGCAGTTCTTC. Amino acid sequence: CASSPPGGASYNEQFF.

This sequence joins TRBV11-2 and TRBJ2-5; 7 nucleotides line up with TRBD1. After removal of 4 bases from V and 4 bases from J, the junction contained 6 bases not matched to a gene. Germline CDR1 and CDR2: SGHAT and FQNNGV. The CDR3 runs 14 residues. CDR3 amino acids: CASSSHRGSETQYF. CDR3 bases: TGTGCCAGCAGCTCCCACAGGGGATCAGAGACCCAGTACTTC.

The V gene is TRBV6-5, the J gene TRBJ2-5, with TRBD2 as a possible D gene (6 bases). This CDR3 region has 13 residues. Per the germline V gene, CDR1 is MNHEY and CDR2 is SVGAGI. Deletions cut 5 bases from V and 5 bases from J, with 12 bases between. The CDR3 region has the DNA TGTGCCAGCAGTCCGGGGGAGCGGGAGACCCAGTACTTC. It translates to CASSPGERETQYF.

The CDR3 DNA reads as TGTGCCTGGGTGACTAGCGGGGGCCAAGAGACCCAGTACTTC. This sequence encodes CAWVTSGGQETQYF. The gene calls are TRBV30 and TRBJ2-5; 12 positions agree with TRBD2. The trim removed 5 bases at V and 1 base at J, leaving 2 bases unmatched. Germline values: CDR1 GTSNPN, CDR2 SVGIG (reference sequence). There are 14 residues in the CDR3. The variable domain in full, with the rest retrieved from reference TRBV30 and TRBJ2-5, is SQTIHQWPATLVQPVGSPLSLECTVEGTSNPNLYWYRQAAGRGLQLLFYSVGIGQISSEVPQNLSASRPQDRQFILSSKKLLLSDSGFYLCAWVTSGGQETQYFGPGTRLLVL.